The TCR beta chain under discussion was sequenced for a study of T-cell memory formation after mild COVID-19. TCRdb redid the calling of the 5' RACE reads with MiXCR, one entry per CDR3 protein. The data contain 550,000 to 650,000 distinct CDR3 sequences, 15% to 20% of them singletons. This clonotype was counted only a few times. Antigen unknown. Study conclusions and caveats: In pre-infection memory, a portion of responding clones appeared, which suggested that cross-reactive memory joined.

CDR3 length equals 15 residues. The V segment lost 6 bases and the J segment 8 bases; nucleotides outside the gene matches: 11. Germline V gives CDR1 SNHLY, CDR2 FYNNEI. The gene calls are TRBV2 and TRBJ1-4, with 8 nucleotides matching TRBD1. The origin of this receptor is an adult woman who had mild COVID-19 (a few samples of this study predate the infection). Cell type and time point are not known. The specimen sequenced was PBMCs or a T cell subset sorted from them (not recorded which). The DNA of the CDR3 is TGTGCCAGCAGCACCCGACAGGGGAATACGGAAAAACTGTTTTTT. It translates to CASSTRQGNTEKLFF.